Below, one T cell receptor beta chain is given with its context. There is no known antigen for this receptor. No per-base quality is available; no much larger clone lies one base away. This entry is derived from a study of shared clonotypes between healthy human individuals (dated by TCRdb to between 2020 and 2021). For context, the study as a whole: A couple of women and a few men aged 18 to 49 years were included in the cohort. For each donor, CD4 naive and CD4 memory were each given three plates, CD8 naive was given two plates, and CD8 memory was given one plate. To estimate repertoire size and how much clonotypes are shared between individuals, the study performed deep sequencing of blood TCR repertoires from 4 to 6 healthy adults. To increase sequencing depth and limit assay-specific biases, different laboratories used diverse techniques to prepare libraries and sequence TCR repertoires. Leukapheresis yielded between about 0.8 and 9.5 billion PBMCs per donor. What the study reported, not specific to this receptor: Only blood was sampled, and tissue TCR repertoires likely differ from those in blood. Estimated clonotype richness was generally larger for naive than for memory subsets. Higher generation probabilities were observed for clonotypes shared by all four sorted-subset donors than for non-shared clonotypes. The genetic and exposure-history diversity represented was limited by the small number of donors. Even with the large sequencing depth, rarefaction of the sorted-subset datasets indicated that sequencing was incomplete. Pairwise subsampling led to the expectation that sequencing depth would affect the degree of clonotype sharing among donors. Across four donors, around 5% of naive CD4, 3.5% of naive CD8, under 2.5% of memory CD4, and 0.3% to 0.45% of memory CD8 clonotypes were shared.

The donors were healthy, HIV-negative adults with no recently reported acute infections or vaccinations. Every donor was a Caucasian adult residing in Nashville, Tennessee, USA. Magnetic negative selection was used to enrich CD4+ T cells, after which naive cells were positively selected on CD45RA and the negative fraction became the memory subset. Blood was obtained by leukapheresis, after which PBMCs were separated by Ficoll-Histopaque density gradient centrifugation and cryopreserved in liquid nitrogen vapor phase. Analytical flow cytometry was used to check the purity and quantity of each magnetically sorted T cell population. Each sorted fraction had its genomic DNA isolated and then quantified by UV absorbance on a Nanodrop 2000c. CDR1 and CDR2 (MGHRA, YSYEKL) derive from the germline V gene. The CDR3 contains 14 residues, cysteine and phenylalanine counted. The only DNA kept is the CDR3, 42 bases in frame from the first base. Relative to germline, V is 4 bases shorter and J is 5 bases shorter, with 12 bases between their ends.

Using the deep immunoSEQ assay, TCR CDR3 regions were amplified from genomic DNA by multiplex PCR. For each cell subset, the extracted genomic DNA was distributed evenly across all wells of several immunoSEQ 96-well plates, and each plate served as one replicate. Each replicate PCR for sorted subsets received 200 ng genomic DNA, equal to roughly 33,000 T cell genomes. The purified libraries were quantified using a Qubit 3.0 fluorometer, sized with a Bioanalyzer 2100, and then quantified again using the KAPA Library Quantification kit. Every immunoSEQ 96-well plate was sequenced on a dedicated single-read 150-cycle Illumina NextSeq 550 flow cell. As for how the authors treated the data: Because the immunoSEQ output held only junctional sequences and lacked quality scores, the filtering could not match the filtering applied to full-length reads. Sequences were annotated with PyIR, a Python wrapper for IgBLAST v1.9, and V/J genes and CDR3 were assigned using IMGT germline references. Reads were removed for weak V/J assignments (E-value above 1e-6), missing CDR3, stop codons, out-of-frame junctions, or ambiguous translated residues. V3J clonotypes were defined as sequences sharing an identical inferred V gene, J gene, and CDR3 amino acid sequence. To compute the percentage overlap between repertoires, the number of shared unique clonotypes was divided by the size of the smaller repertoire. Richness of each repertoire was evaluated using RTK rarefaction, the Chao1 estimator, and Recon v2.1 estimates of unobserved clonotypes. For all TCRbeta clonotypes obtained by the gDNA method from four donors, generation probabilities were computed with OLGA. The immuneACCESS repertoire file appears here via TCRdb, limited to in-frame rearrangements. These files lack a portion of the clones; in checked studies, under half of the deficit traces to unresolved V genes, and the cause of the others is not known. For V, J and clone size, that table is used; D and trimming come from the DNA. The sample yields 2 million to 2.5 million clones; approximately 95% were counted once. 0.3% to 0.4% of the sample comes from the top ten.

The clonotype originates from a man between 18 and 35 years old in good health. Some clones in this sample may be carry-over from other donors' samples. Sequenced material: naive CD4+ T cells from PBMCs. Per the publication, the cell subset or site label means: CD45RA+ positively selected. The rearranged segments are TRBV4-1 and TRBJ1-5, with no reliable assignment of the D segment. The DNA is TGCGCCAGCAGCCCTATGGGCAGAGATCAGCCCCAGCATTTT. Its translation reads: CASSPMGRDQPQHF.